This TCR beta chain was sequenced during a study of T cell clonotyping in hematopoietic cell transplantation. Sequenced by immunoSEQ multiplex PCR; TCRdb stores in-frame clones only, minus some. Seen here are roughly 14,000 clones, 70% to 90% observed once, and the top ten hold roughly 12%. Findings and limits, study-wide: Broader posttransplant TCR repertoire diversity was predicted by graft donor and pretransplant recipient Inverse Simpson Index values.

Of note for this clone: Its antigen is not identified.

The CDR3 is 14 residues long. CDR1 and CDR2 from the germline V gene are SGHDN and FVKESK. V was clipped by 1 base and J by 5 bases, with 9 bases between them. Source: PBMCs, taken 100 days after allogeneic stem cell transplant. This clonotype was obtained from a male patient aged 50 or older who had an allogeneic stem cell transplant from an unrelated donor, so T cells may come from the graft donor. Some clones in this sample may be carry-over from other donors' samples. The chain uses TRBV14 and TRBJ2-1; D call uncertain. This CDR3 is CASSQGRSNNEQFF. In nucleotides, the CDR3 is TGTGCCAGCAGCCAAGGTCGTAGTAACAATGAGCAGTTCTTC.